The subject of this entry is one T cell receptor beta chain. Authors' methods: Estimated nucleated cell counts came from reference gene primer amplification. Here immunoSEQ multiplex PCR was the method, and the copy in TCRdb shows in-frame clones only, minus some. V and J calls and clone size are as listed in that table; D and trimming were resolved from the DNA. The profile shows about 25,000 clones, 87% of them singletons. The sample belongs to a study of blood T cell repertoires in COVID-19. On the study more broadly: Spain, Italy and the United States supplied samples that represented acute and convalescent COVID-19. Sample material is recorded as cDNA or gDNA derived from T cells, B-cell-depleted T cells, or PBMCs.

Germline CDR1 reads LGHDT; CDR2 reads YNNKEL (reference sequence). Losses at the gene ends were 4 bases for V and 5 bases for J; bases not matched to a gene: 5. This CDR3 comprises 14 residues. Sequenced material: peripheral blood. The source is a human donor with active COVID-19. The donor label of this sample is uncertain. This rearrangement joins TRBV3-1 (or the pseudogene TRBV3-2) to TRBJ2-7; 10 bases line up with TRBD2. This chain's CDR3 is CASSLASGRDEQYF. The CDR3 nucleotides read TGTGCCAGCAGCCTTGCTAGCGGGAGAGACGAGCAGTACTTC.